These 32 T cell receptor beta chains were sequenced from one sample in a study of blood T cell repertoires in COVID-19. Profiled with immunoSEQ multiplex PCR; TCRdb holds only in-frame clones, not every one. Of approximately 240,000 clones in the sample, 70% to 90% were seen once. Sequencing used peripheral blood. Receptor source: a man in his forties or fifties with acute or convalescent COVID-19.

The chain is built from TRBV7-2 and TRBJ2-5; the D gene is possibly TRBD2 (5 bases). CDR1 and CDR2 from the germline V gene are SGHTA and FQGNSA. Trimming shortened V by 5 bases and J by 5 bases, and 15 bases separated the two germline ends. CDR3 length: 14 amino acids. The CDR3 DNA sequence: TGTGCCAGCAGCCTTCTGGGAGTATGGGAGACCCAGTACTTC. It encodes CASSLLGVWETQYF.

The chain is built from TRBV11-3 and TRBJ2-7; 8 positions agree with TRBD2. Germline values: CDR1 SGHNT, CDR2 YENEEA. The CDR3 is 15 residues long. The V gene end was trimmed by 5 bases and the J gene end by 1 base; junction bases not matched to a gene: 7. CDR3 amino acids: CASSPGGAASYEQYF. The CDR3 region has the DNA TGTGCCAGCAGCCCCGGGGGGGCAGCTTCCTACGAGCAGTACTTC. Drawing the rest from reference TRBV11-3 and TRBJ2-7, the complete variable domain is EAGVVQSPRYKIIEKKQPVAFWCNPISGHNTLYWYLQNLGQGPELLIRYENEEAVDDSQLPKDRFSAERLKGVDSTLKIQPAELGDSAVYLCASSPGGAASYEQYFGPGTRLTVT.

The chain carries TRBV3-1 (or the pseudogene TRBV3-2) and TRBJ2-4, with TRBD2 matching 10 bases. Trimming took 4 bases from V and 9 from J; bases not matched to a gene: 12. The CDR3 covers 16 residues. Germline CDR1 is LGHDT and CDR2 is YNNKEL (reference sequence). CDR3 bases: TGTGCCAGCAGCCTAGAGCGGGAGGGCCGCAGGGGCATTCAGTACTTC. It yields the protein CASSLEREGRRGIQYF.

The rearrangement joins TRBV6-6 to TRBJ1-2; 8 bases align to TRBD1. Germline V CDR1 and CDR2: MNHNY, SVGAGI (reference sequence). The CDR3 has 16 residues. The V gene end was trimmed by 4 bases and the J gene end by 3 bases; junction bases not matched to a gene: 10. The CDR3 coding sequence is TGTGCCAGCAGTTCGCCTCAGGGGGCGCGTTACTATGGCTACACCTTC. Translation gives CASSSPQGARYYGYTF.

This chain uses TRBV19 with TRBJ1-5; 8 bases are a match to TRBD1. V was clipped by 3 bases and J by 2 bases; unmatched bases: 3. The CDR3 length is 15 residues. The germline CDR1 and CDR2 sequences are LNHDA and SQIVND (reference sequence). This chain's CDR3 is CASSIGTGRNQPQHF. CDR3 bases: TGTGCCAGTAGTATCGGGACAGGTCGCAATCAGCCCCAGCATTTT. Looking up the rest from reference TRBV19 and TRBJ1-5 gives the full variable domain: DGGITQSPKYLFRKEGQNVTLSCEQNLNHDAMYWYRQDPGQGLRLIYYSQIVNDFQKGDIAEGYSVSREKKESFPLTVTSAQKNPTAFYLCASSIGTGRNQPQHFGDGTRLSIL.

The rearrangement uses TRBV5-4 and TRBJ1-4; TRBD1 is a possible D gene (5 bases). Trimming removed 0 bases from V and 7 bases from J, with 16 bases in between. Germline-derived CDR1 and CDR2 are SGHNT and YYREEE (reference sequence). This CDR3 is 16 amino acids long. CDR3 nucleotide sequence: TGTGCCAGCAGCTTGGTTCCAGGGACTGTAAGTGAAAAACTGTTTTTT. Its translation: CASSLVPGTVSEKLFF.

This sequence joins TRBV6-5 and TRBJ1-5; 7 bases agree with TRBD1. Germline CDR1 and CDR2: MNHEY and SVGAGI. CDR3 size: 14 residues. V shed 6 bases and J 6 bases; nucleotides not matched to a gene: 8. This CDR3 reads CASRQDRVAQPQHF. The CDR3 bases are TGTGCCAGCAGACAAGACAGGGTGGCTCAGCCCCAGCATTTT.

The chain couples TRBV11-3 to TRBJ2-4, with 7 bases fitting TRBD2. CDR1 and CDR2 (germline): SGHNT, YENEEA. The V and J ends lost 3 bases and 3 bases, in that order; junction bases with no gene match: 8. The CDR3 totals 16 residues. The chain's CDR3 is CASSFSGTGSKNIQYF. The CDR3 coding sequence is TGTGCCAGCAGCTTCAGCGGGACGGGGAGCAAAAACATTCAGTACTTC. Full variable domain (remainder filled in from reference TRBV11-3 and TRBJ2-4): EAGVVQSPRYKIIEKKQPVAFWCNPISGHNTLYWYLQNLGQGPELLIRYENEEAVDDSQLPKDRFSAERLKGVDSTLKIQPAELGDSAVYLCASSFSGTGSKNIQYFGAGTRLSVL.

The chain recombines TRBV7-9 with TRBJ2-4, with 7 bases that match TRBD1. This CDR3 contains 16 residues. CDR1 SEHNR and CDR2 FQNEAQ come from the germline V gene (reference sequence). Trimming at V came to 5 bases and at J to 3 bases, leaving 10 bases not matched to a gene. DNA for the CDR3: TGTGCCAGCAGCCCAGAGACAGGGATCGGCAAAAACATTCAGTACTTC. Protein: CASSPETGIGKNIQYF.

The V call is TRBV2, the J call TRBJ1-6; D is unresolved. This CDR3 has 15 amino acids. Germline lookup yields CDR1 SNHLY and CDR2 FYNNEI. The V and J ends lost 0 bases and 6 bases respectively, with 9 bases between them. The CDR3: CASSEAGLPNSPLHF. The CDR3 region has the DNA TGTGCCAGCAGTGAAGCCGGTCTCCCTAATTCACCCCTCCACTTT.

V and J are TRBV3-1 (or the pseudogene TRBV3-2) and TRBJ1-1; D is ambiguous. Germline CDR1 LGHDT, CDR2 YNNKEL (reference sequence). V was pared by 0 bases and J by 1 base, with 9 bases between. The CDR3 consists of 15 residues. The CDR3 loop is CASSQDWEGNTEAFF. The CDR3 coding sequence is TGTGCCAGCAGCCAAGATTGGGAGGGGAACACTGAAGCTTTCTTT.

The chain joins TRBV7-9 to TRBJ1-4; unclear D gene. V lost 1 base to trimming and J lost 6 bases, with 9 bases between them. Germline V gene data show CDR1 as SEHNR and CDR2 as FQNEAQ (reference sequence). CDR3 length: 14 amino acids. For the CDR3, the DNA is TGTGCCAGCAGCTTAGGGGCACCGGATGAAAAACTGTTTTTT. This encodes CASSLGAPDEKLFF.

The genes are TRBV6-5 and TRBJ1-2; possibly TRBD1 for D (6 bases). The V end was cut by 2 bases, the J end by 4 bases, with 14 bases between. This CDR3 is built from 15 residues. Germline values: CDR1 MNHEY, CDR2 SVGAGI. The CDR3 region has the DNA TGTGCCAGCAGTTACGACAGGCAGACCCCCTATGGCTACACCTTC. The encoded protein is CASSYDRQTPYGYTF.

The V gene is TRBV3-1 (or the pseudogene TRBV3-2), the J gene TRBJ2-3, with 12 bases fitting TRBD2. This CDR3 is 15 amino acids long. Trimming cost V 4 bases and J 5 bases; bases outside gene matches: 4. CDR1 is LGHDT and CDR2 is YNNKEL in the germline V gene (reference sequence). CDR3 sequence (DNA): TGTGCCAGCAGCCGAAGACTAGCGGGAGAAGATACGCAGTATTTT. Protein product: CASSRRLAGEDTQYF.

The CDR3 DNA reads as TGTGCCAGCACCGGACAGCCTACCACGCGAGAGACCCAGTACTTC. Amino acids: CASTGQPTTRETQYF. The chain uses TRBV2 and TRBJ2-5, with D perhaps matching TRBD1 (6 bases). Germline values: CDR1 SNHLY, CDR2 FYNNEI. The CDR3 contains 15 residues. V shed 7 bases and J shed 4 bases, with 19 bases lying between them.

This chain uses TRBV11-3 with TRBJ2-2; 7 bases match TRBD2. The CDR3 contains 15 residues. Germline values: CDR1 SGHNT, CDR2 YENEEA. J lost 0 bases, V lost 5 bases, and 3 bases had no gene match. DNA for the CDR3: TGTGCCAGCAGCGGAGGACTAGCGAACACCGGGGAGCTGTTTTTT. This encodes CASSGGLANTGELFF.

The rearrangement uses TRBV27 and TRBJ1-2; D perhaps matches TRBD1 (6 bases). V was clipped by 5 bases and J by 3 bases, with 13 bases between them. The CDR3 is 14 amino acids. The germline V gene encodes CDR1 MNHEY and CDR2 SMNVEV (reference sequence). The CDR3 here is CASSGRTADYGYTF. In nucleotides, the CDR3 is TGTGCCAGCAGTGGGCGGACAGCCGACTATGGCTACACCTTC.

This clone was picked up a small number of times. DNA for the CDR3: TGCAGGGTTGGACAGAACACTGAAGCTTTCTTT. As protein: CRVGQNTEAFF. The chain joins TRBV20-1 to TRBJ1-1; D is possibly TRBD1 (5 bases). Germline CDR1 and CDR2: DFQATT and SNEGSKA (reference sequence). This CDR3 has 11 amino acids.

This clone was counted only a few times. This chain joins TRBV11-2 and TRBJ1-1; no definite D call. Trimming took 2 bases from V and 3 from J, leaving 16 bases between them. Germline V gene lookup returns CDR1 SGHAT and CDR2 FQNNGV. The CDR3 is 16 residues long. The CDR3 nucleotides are TGTGCCAGCAGCTTATCCCCTGGTTCGGTCGACACTGAAGCTTTCTTT. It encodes CASSLSPGSVDTEAFF.

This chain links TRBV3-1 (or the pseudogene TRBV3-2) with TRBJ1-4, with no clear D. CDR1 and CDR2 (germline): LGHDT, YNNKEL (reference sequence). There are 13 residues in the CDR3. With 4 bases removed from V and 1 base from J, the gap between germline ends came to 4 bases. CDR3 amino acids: CASSPGTNEKLFF. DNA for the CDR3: TGTGCCAGCAGCCCCGGAACTAATGAAAAACTGTTTTTT.

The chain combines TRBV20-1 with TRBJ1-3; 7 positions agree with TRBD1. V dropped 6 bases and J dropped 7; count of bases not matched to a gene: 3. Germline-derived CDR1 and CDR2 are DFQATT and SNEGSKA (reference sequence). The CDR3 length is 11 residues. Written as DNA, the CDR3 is TGCAGTGCCCAACAGGGGAACACCATATATTTT. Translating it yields CSAQQGNTIYF.

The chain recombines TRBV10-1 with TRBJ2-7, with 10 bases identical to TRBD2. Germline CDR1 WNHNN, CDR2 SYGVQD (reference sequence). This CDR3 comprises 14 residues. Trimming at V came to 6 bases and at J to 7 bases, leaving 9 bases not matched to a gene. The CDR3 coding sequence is TGCGCCAGCAGCGCTAGCGGGAGAGTTCGGGAGCAGTACTTC. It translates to CASSASGRVREQYF.

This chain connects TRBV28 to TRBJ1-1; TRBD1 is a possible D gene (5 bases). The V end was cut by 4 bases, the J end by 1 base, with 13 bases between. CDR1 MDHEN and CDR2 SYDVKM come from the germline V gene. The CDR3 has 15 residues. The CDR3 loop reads CASSSGASRNTEAFF. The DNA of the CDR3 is TGTGCCAGCAGTTCTGGGGCGTCCAGGAACACTGAAGCTTTCTTT.

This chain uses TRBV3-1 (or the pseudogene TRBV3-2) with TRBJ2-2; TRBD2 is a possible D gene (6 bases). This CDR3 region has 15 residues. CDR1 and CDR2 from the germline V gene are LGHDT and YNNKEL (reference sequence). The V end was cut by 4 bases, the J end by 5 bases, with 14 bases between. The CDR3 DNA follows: TGTGCCAGCAGCCCGGGGGACCGTCGGACCGGGGAGCTGTTTTTT. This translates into CASSPGDRRTGELFF.

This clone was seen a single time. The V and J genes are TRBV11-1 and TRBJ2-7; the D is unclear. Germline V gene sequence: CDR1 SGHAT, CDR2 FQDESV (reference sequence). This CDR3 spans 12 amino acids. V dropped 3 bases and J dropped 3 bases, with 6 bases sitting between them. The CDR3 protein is CASSFSYYEQYF. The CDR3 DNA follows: TGTGCCAGCAGCTTTTCTTACTACGAGCAGTACTTC.

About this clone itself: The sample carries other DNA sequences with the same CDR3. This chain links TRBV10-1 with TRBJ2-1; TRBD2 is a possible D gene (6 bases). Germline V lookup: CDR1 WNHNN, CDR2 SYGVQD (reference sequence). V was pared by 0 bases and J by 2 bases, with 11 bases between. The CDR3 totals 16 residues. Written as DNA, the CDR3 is TGCGCCAGCAGTGAGTCGATTAGCGGTACCTACAATGAGCAGTTCTTC. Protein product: CASSESISGTYNEQFF.

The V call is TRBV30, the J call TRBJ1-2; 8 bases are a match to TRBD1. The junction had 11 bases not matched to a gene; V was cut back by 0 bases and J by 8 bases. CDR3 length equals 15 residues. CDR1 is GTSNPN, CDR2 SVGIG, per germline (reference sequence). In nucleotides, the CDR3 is TGTGCCTGGAGTGTCCAGACAGGGGCCCTGGGAGGCTACACCTTC. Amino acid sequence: CAWSVQTGALGGYTF.

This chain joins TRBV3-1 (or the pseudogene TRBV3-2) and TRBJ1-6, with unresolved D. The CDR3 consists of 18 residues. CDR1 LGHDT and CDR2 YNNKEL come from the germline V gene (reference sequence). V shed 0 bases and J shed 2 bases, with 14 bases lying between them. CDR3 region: CASSQDMWASPYNSPLHF. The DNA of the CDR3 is TGTGCCAGCAGCCAAGATATGTGGGCAAGCCCCTATAATTCACCCCTCCACTTT.

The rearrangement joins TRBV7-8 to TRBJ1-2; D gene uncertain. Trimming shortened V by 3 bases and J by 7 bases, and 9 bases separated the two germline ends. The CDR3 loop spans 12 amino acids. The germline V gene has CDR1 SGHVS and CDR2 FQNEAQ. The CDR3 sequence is CASSFPLSGYTF. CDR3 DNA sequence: TGTGCCAGCAGCTTTCCCCTATCTGGCTACACCTTC.

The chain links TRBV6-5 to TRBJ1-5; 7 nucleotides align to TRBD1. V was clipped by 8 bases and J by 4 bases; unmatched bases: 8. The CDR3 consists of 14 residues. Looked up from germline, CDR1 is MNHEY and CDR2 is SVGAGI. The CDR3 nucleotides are TGTGCCAGCCGATTGCAGGGGGTAAATCAGCCCCAGCATTTT. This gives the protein CASRLQGVNQPQHF.

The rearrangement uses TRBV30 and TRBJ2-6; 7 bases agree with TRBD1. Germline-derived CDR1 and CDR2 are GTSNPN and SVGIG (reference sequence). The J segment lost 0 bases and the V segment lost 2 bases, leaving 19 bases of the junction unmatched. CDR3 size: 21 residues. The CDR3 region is CAWSPLLFPGQSFSGANVLTF. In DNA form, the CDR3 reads TGTGCCTGGAGTCCACTTCTTTTCCCGGGACAGAGCTTCTCTGGGGCCAACGTCCTGACTTTC.

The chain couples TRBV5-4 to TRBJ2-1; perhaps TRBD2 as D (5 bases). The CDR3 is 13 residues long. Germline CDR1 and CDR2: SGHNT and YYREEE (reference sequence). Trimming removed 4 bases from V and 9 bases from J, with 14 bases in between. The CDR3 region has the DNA TGTGCCAGCAGCCAGGACGATCGGGGTGAGCAGTTCTTC. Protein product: CASSQDDRGEQFF.